This TCR beta chain was sequenced during a study of CD8 T cells in ankylosing spondylitis. Study results and limitations: Relatively rare in peripheral blood, disease-linked clones were also CD8+. Certain motif variants had earlier appeared in reactive arthritis synovial fluid and blood. From matched ankylosing spondylitis synovial fluid, disease-linked clones were reportedly recovered at significantly enriched levels. A TCR beta motif of eight highly homologous variants appeared characteristic of ankylosing spondylitis blood.

V shed 5 bases, J shed 12 bases, and the junction held 14 bases outside the gene matches. The CDR3 sequence is 14 residues long. CDR1 is SEHNR, CDR2 FQNEAQ, per germline (reference sequence). A quantitative 5'-RACE method, one with molecular barcodes, was used to make TCR beta libraries. TCRdb reanalysed the 5' RACE reads using MiXCR and keeps one entry per CDR3 protein. Here the sample spans approximately 540,000 distinct CDR3 sequences, over 9.5% being singletons. This clonotype was seen only a few times. Its antigen is not identified. V usage is TRBV7-9 and J usage is TRBJ2-7; 9 bases match TRBD1. This receptor was taken from a male donor with ankylosing spondylitis. The source material was blood, either unsorted or a sorted T cell fraction (not recorded which). The CDR3 sequence: CASSQQGARGRGYF. The CDR3 DNA sequence: TGTGCCAGCAGCCAACAGGGGGCCAGGGGTCGGGGGTACTTC.